This T cell receptor beta chain was captured by sequencing in a study of cytomegalovirus exposure and HLA in healthy donors. The wider study: A later analysis reported the same platform for the 120 validation repertoires and the 500 to 750 first-cohort repertoires.

About this clone: As yet, its antigen is unknown.

Donors were drawn from the approximately 110-subject validation cohort, separate from the roughly 700-subject first cohort. The germline V gene encodes CDR1 MNHNY and CDR2 SVGAGI (reference sequence). Trimming took off 0 bases at V and 3 bases at J, with 8 bases between the two ends. The CDR3 length is 14 residues. Study conclusions and caveats: TCR sequences were mostly rare, though some public TCRs occurred in many donors. A few chains linked to CMV were shown in vitro to be specific for CMV antigens.

Method: immunoSEQ multiplex PCR; TCRdb's copy keeps in-frame clones and lacks some. The sample holds a few hundred thousand clones; 90% are singletons and the top ten take roughly 3%. The rearrangement uses TRBV6-6 and TRBJ2-5; the D is unclear. Sequencing input: PBMCs. The source of this sequence is a woman aged 25 to 39 in good health and CMV-seronegative. The chain's CDR3 is CASSYSGREETQYF. The CDR3 DNA reads as TGTGCCAGCAGTTACTCGGGAAGGGAAGAGACCCAGTACTTC.